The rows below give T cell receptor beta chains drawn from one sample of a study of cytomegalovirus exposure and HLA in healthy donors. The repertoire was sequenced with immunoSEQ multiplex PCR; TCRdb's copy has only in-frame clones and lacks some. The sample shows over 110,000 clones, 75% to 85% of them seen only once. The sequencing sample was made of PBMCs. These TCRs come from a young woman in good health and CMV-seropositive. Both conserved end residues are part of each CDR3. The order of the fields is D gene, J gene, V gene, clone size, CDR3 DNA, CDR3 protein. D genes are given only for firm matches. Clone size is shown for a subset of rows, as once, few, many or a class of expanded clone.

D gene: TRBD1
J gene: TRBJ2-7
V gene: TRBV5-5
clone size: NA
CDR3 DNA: TGTGCCAGCAGCGGGGTAGGAGGACAGGGTTCCCACGAGCAGTACTTC
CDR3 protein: CASSGVGGQGSHEQYF

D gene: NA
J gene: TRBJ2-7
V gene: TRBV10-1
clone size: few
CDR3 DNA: TGCGCCAGCAGTGACGGGAGTTCGAAATACGAGCAGTACTTC
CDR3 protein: CASSDGSSKYEQYF

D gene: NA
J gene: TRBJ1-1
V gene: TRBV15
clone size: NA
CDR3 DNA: TGTGCCACCAGCAGAGATGGTCAGGGCCTTGAAGCTTTCTTT
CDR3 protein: CATSRDGQGLEAFF

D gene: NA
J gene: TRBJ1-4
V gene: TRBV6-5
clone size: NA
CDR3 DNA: TGTGCCAGCAGTCACGACAGGCGTGAAAAACTGTTTTTT
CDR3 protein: CASSHDRREKLFF

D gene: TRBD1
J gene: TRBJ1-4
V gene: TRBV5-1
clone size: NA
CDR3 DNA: TGCGCCAGCAGCTTGTATGGGACAGGGGACCGACCTGTATTT
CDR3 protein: CASSLYGTGDRPVF

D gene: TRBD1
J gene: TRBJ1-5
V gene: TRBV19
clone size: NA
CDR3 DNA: TGTGCCAGTAATTCCTTACAGGGGAAGCCCCAGCATTTT
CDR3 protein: CASNSLQGKPQHF

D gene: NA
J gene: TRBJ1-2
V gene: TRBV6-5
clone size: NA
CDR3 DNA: TGTGCCAGCAGTTACCTTTTTCTTGACAAGAACTATGGCTACACCTTC
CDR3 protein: CASSYLFLDKNYGYTF

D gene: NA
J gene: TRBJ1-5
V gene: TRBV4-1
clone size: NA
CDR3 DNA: TGCGCCAGCAGCCAAGTAGGGGGGGGTGCTTATAGCAATCAGCCCCAGCATTTT
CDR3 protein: CASSQVGGGAYSNQPQHF

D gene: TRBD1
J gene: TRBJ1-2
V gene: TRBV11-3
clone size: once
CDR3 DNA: TGTGCCAGCAGCTTGTACACCGGGACAGAAGGCTATGGCTACACCTTC
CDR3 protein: CASSLYTGTEGYGYTF

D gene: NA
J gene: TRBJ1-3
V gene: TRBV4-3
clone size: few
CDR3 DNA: TGCGCCAGCAGCCAAGACAGCTCTGGAAACACCATATATTTT
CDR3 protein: CASSQDSSGNTIYF

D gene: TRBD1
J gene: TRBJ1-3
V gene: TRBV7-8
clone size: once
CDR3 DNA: TGTGCCAGCAGCTTACAGGGGGCTGGAAACACCATATATTTT
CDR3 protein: CASSLQGAGNTIYF